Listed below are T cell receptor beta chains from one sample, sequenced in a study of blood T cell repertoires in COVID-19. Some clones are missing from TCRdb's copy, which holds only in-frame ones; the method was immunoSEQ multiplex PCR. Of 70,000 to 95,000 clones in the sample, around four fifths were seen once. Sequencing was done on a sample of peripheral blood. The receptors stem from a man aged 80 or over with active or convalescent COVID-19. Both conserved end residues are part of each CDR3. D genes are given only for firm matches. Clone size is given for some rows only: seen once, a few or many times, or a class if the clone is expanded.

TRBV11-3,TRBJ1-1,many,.,CASNNHGSGYAFF,TGTGCCAGCAACAACCACGGCAGCGGGTACGCTTTCTTT
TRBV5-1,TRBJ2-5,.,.,CASSLTADLQETQYF,TGCGCCAGCAGCTTAACAGCGGACCTTCAAGAGACCCAGTACTTC
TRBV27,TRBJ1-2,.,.,CASSRTVNYGYTF,TGTGCCAGCAGTCGGACAGTTAACTATGGCTACACCTTC
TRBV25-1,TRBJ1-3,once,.,CASSEARTGNTIYF,TGTGCCAGCAGTGAGGCCAGGACTGGAAACACCATATATTTT
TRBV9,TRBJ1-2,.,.,CASSFMTGYLPGYTF,TGTGCCAGCAGCTTTATGACAGGTTATCTTCCCGGCTACACCTTC
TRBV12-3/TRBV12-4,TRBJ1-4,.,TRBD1,CASRRDRGEKLFF,TGTGCCAGCAGAAGGGACAGGGGGGAAAAACTGTTTTTT
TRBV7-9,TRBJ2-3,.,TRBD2,CASSLVAGGLTQYF,TGTGCCAGCAGCTTAGTAGCGGGGGGGCTAACGCAGTATTTT
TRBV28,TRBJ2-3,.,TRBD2,CASSLQAGYSTDTQYF,TGTGCCAGCAGTTTACAAGCGGGGTATAGCACAGATACGCAGTATTTT
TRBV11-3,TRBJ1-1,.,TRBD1,CASSFYGGQLNTEAFF,TGTGCCAGCAGCTTCTACGGGGGACAGCTTAACACTGAAGCTTTCTTT
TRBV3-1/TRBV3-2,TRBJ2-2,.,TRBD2,CASSQDLGGGADTGELFF,TGTGCCAGCAGCCAAGATCTCGGCGGGGGGGCCGACACCGGGGAGCTGTTTTTT
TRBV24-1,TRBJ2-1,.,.,CATSDFTGSNEQFF,TGTGCCACCAGTGATTTCACAGGTAGTAATGAGCAGTTCTTC
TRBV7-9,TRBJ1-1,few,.,CASSLDRGSRTEAFF,TGTGCCAGCAGCTTAGATCGGGGAAGTCGCACTGAAGCTTTCTTT
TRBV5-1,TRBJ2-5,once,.,CASSLEPQETQYF,TGCGCCAGCAGCTTGGAGCCACAAGAGACCCAGTACTTC
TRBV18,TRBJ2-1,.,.,CASHLNLGGSYNEQFF,TGTGCCAGCCACCTAAACCTGGGGGGCTCCTACAATGAGCAGTTCTTC
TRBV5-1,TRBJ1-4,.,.,CASSPWDTSKRATNEKLFF,TGCGCCAGCAGCCCATGGGACACCTCGAAGAGGGCAACTAATGAAAAACTGTTTTTT
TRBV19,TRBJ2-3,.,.,CASGTGTSTDTQYF,TGTGCCAGTGGAACCGGGACTAGCACAGATACGCAGTATTTT
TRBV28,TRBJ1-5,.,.,CASSFRYSNQPQHF,TGTGCCAGCAGTTTTCGGTATAGCAATCAGCCCCAGCATTTT
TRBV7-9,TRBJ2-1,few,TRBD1,CASSQGQGAIYNEQFF,TGTGCCAGCAGTCAGGGACAGGGGGCAATCTACAATGAGCAGTTCTTC
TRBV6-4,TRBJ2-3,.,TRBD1,CASSDRGWTDTQYF,TGTGCCAGCTCTGACAGGGGTTGGACAGATACGCAGTATTTT
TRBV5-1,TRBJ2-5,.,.,CASRADPTGSGGTQYF,TGCGCCAGCAGAGCCGATCCCACAGGGTCCGGAGGGACCCAGTACTTC
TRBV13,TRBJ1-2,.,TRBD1,CASSLQGQGHSYGYTF,TGTGCCAGCAGCCTACAGGGGCAGGGTCATTCCTATGGCTACACCTTC
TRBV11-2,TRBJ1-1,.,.,CASSLISNTEAFF,TGTGCCAGCAGCTTAATCTCCAACACTGAAGCTTTCTTT
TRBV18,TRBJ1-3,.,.,CASSPWGDRSGNTIYF,TGTGCCAGCTCACCATGGGGAGACCGCTCTGGAAACACCATATATTTT
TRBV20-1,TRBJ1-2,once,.,CSASPLEWGYTF,TGCAGTGCTAGTCCCCTGGAGTGGGGCTACACCTTC
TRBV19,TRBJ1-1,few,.,CASSFDRLPNTEAFF,TGTGCCAGTAGCTTCGACAGGCTCCCTAACACTGAAGCTTTCTTT
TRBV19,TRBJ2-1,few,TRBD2,CASSPPASGRAGQFF,TGTGCCAGTAGCCCGCCTGCTAGCGGGAGGGCCGGGCAGTTCTTC
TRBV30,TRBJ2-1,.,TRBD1,CAWSLGQNNEQFF,TGTGCCTGGAGTTTGGGACAGAACAATGAGCAGTTCTTC
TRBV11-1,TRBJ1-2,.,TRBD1,CASRFGTEANYGYTF,TGTGCCAGCAGATTCGGGACAGAAGCTAACTATGGCTACACCTTC
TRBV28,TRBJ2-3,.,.,CASSFIQAKSTDTQYF,TGTGCCAGCAGTTTTATCCAGGCCAAAAGCACAGATACGCAGTATTTT
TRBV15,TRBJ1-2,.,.,CATSREKFRASYGYTF,TGTGCCACCAGCAGAGAAAAATTCAGGGCATCCTATGGCTACACCTTC
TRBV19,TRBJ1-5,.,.,CASSIGGGRPLNQPQHF,TGTGCCAGTAGTATAGGGGGGGGCAGGCCTCTCAATCAGCCCCAGCATTTT
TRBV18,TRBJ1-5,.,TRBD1,CASSTGTGQYQPQHF,TGTGCCAGCTCAACCGGGACAGGGCAATATCAGCCCCAGCATTTT
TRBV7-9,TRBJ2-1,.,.,CASSLIGTKYNEQFF,TGTGCCAGCAGCTTGATCGGGACAAAATACAATGAGCAGTTCTTC
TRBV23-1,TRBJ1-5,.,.,CASRQALSNQPQHF,TGCGCCAGCAGGCAGGCCCTCAGCAATCAGCCCCAGCATTTT
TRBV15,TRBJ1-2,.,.,CATSRDRGVGGYTF,TGTGCCACCAGCAGAGATCGGGGGGTTGGAGGCTACACCTTC
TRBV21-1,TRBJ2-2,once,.,CASSKGGQDPNTGELFF,TGTGCCAGCAGCAAAGGTGGACAGGACCCAAACACCGGGGAGCTGTTTTTT
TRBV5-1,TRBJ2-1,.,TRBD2,CASSLAGTSGNNEQFF,TGCGCCAGCAGCTTGGCTGGGACTAGCGGCAACAATGAGCAGTTCTTC
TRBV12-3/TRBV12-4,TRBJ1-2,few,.,CASSFADSGYTF,TGTGCCAGCAGTTTCGCCGACAGCGGCTACACCTTC
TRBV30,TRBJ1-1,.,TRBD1,CAWSIKTGKTEAFF,TGTGCCTGGAGTATTAAGACAGGGAAAACTGAAGCTTTCTTT
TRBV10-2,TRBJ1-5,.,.,CASSRGQSNQPQHF,TGCGCCAGCAGTAGGGGACAAAGCAATCAGCCCCAGCATTTT
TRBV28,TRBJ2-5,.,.,CASSLLETQYF,TGTGCCAGCAGTTTACTAGAGACCCAGTACTTC
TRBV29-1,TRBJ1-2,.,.,CSVEGGAGGYTF,TGCAGCGTTGAAGGTGGGGCTGGGGGCTACACCTTC
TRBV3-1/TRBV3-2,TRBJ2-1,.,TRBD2,CASSQATSGYNNEQFF,TGTGCCAGCAGCCAAGCGACTAGCGGTTACAACAATGAGCAGTTCTTC
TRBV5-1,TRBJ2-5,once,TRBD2,CASSLGREGRETQYF,TGCGCCAGCAGCTTGGGTCGGGAGGGCCGGGAGACCCAGTACTTC
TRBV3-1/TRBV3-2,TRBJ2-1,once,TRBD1,CASSRGGDRVASVRFF,TGTGCCAGCAGCAGGGGGGGGGACAGGGTAGCTTCAGTTAGGTTCTTC
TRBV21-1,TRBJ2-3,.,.,CASTPGQGFWDTQYF,TGTGCCAGCACCCCGGGACAGGGGTTTTGGGATACGCAGTATTTT
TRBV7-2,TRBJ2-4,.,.,CASSLAPTQLRHF,TGTGCCAGCAGCTTAGCCCCGACTCAGTTGAGGCACTTC
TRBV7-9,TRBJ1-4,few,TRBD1,CASSPRAGDSNEKLFF,TGTGCCAGCAGCCCAAGAGCCGGGGACAGTAATGAAAAACTGTTTTTT